Sequencing of this T cell receptor beta chain was carried out in a study of graft-versus-host responses after intestinal transplantation. Notes on the study in general: Declining HvG levels early post-transplant were linked to peak circulating GvH clone levels.

The protocol was immunoSEQ multiplex PCR, while the TCRdb copy is restricted to in-frame clones and leaves out a portion. The table shows roughly 14,000 clones, with more than 75% occurring only once. This CDR3 has 15 residues. Germline CDR1 LNHDA, CDR2 SQIVND (reference sequence). V was trimmed by 5 bases and J by 1 base, leaving 14 bases between them. A remark on this clone: Its specificity is unknown.

The sequencing here drew on bone marrow, taken just over 120 days after intestinal transplantation. The receptor was isolated from a human patient who received an intestinal transplant, so some T cells may come from the graft donor. The chain employs TRBV19 and TRBJ1-1, with no clear D. CDR3 DNA sequence: TGTGCCAGTAGTCCAAACCAAGAATGGAACACTGAAGCTTTCTTT. Its translation is CASSPNQEWNTEAFF.